This T cell receptor beta chain comes out of a study of blood T cell repertoires in COVID-19. Germline CDR1 is SEHNR and CDR2 is FQNEAQ (reference sequence). The CDR3 is made up of 17 amino acids. Trimming cost V 0 bases and J 2 bases, with 16 bases left between them. As originally analysed: Amplification of reference gene primers was used by the study to estimate nucleated cell counts. Here immunoSEQ multiplex PCR was the method, and the copy in TCRdb shows in-frame clones only, minus some. V and J calls and clone size are as listed in that table; D and trimming were resolved from the DNA. The repertoire consists of about 80,000 clones, with about 79% occurring once and the leading ten covering 15% to 20%.

Sequencing was carried out using peripheral blood. The receptor's source is a human donor in a cohort sampled during active COVID-19. V usage is TRBV7-9 and J usage is TRBJ1-2; D remains unclear. CDR3 amino acids: CASSLAGPRSLNYGYTF. The DNA of the CDR3 is TGTGCCAGCAGCTTAGCTGGGCCCCGAAGCTTAAACTATGGCTACACCTTC.